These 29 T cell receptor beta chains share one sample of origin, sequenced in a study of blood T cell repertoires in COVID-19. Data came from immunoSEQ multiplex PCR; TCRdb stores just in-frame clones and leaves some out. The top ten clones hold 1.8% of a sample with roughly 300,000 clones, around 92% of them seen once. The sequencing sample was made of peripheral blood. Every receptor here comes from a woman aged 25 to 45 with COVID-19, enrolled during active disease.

Here the CDR3 DNA reads TGTGCCAGCAGTCAGGGTGGGGACACTGAAGCTTTCTTT. It is translated as CASSQGGDTEAFF. The chain links TRBV25-1 to TRBJ1-1, with D maybe TRBD1 (5 bases). This CDR3 is 13 amino acids long. Germline-derived CDR1 and CDR2 are MGHDK and SYGVNS. Trimming removed 5 bases from V and 3 bases from J, with 10 bases in between.

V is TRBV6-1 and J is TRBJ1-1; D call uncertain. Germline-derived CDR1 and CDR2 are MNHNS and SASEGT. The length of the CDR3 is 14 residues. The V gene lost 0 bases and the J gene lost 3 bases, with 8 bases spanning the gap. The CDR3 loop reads CASSEARDDTEAFF. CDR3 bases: TGTGCCAGCAGTGAAGCGCGGGATGACACTGAAGCTTTCTTT.

The CDR3 loop is CASTRGSAQHF. The CDR3, as DNA: TGTGCCAGCACTCGGGGTTCAGCCCAGCATTTT. The gene calls are TRBV12-3 or TRBV12-4 and TRBJ1-5; D remains ambiguous. The germline V and J ends were trimmed by 7 bases and 11 bases, with 12 bases remaining between them. The CDR3 is 11 residues long.

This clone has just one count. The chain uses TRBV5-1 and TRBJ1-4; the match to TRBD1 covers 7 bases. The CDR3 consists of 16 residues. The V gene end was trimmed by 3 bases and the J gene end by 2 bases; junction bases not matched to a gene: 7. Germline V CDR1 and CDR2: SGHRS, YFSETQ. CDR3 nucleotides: TGCGCCAGCAGCTCCACTCCGGGACAGACTAATGAAAAACTGTTTTTT. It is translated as CASSSTPGQTNEKLFF.

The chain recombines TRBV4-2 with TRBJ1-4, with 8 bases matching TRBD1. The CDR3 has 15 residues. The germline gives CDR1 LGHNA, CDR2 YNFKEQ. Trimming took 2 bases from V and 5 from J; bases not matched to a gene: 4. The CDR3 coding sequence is TGTGCCAGCAGCCAAAATACAGGGGGGAATGAAAAACTGTTTTTT. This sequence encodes CASSQNTGGNEKLFF.

The CDR3 DNA reads TGTGCCAGCACCCCCCGGACAGGGACCTATGGCTACACCTTC. This codes for CASTPRTGTYGYTF. This rearrangement joins TRBV27 to TRBJ1-2, with 8 bases identical to TRBD1. The CDR3 spans 14 residues. V was clipped by 7 bases and J by 4 bases; unmatched bases: 8. CDR1 MNHEY and CDR2 SMNVEV come from the germline V gene (reference sequence).

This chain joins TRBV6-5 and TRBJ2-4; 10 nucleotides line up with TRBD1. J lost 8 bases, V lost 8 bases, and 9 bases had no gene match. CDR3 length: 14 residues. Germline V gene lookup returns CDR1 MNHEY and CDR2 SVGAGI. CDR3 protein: CASGGTGDGDIQYF. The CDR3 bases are TGTGCCAGCGGCGGGACAGGGGATGGGGACATTCAGTACTTC.

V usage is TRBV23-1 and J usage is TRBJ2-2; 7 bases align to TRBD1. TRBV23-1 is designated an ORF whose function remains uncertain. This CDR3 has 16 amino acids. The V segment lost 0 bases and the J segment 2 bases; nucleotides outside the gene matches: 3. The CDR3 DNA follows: TGCGCCAGCAGTCAATCGAGGGACAGTAACACCGGGGAGCTGTTTTTT. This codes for CASSQSRDSNTGELFF.

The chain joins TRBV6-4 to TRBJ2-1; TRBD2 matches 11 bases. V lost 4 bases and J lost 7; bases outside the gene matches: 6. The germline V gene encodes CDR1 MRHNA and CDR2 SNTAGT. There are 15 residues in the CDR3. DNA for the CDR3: TGTGCCAGCAGTGTCGATAGCGGGGGGGTGAATGAGCAGTTCTTC. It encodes CASSVDSGGVNEQFF.

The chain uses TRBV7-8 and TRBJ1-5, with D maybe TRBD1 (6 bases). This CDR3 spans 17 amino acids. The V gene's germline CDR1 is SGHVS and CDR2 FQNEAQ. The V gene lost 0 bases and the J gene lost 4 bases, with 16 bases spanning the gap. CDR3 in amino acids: CASSLARTVPGNQPQHF. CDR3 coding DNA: TGTGCCAGCAGCTTAGCTCGGACAGTCCCTGGGAATCAGCCCCAGCATTTT.

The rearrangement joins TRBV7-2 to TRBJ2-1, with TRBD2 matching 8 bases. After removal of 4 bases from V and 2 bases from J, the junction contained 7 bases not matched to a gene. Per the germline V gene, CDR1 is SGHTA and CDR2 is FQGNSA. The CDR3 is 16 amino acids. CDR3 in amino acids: CASSWGAGVAYNEQFF. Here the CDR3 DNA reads TGTGCCAGCAGCTGGGGAGCGGGGGTGGCCTACAATGAGCAGTTCTTC. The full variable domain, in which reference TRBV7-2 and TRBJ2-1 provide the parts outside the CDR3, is GAGVSQSPSNKVTEKGKDVELRCDPISGHTALYWYRQSLGQGLEFLIYFQGNSAPDKSGLPSDRFSAERTGGSVSTLTIQRTQQEDSAVYLCASSWGAGVAYNEQFFGPGTRLTVL.

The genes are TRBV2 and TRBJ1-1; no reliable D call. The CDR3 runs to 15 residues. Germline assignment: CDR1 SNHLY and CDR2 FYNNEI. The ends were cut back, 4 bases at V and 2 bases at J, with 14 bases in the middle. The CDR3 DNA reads TGTGCCAGCAGTGTCCAGCGCAGAACAAACACTGAAGCTTTCTTT. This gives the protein CASSVQRRTNTEAFF.

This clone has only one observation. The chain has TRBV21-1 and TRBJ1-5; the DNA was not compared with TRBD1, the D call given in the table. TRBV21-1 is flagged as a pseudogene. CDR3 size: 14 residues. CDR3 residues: CASSTDRPNQPQHF. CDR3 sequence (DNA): TGTGCCAGCAGCACCGACAGGCCCAATCAGCCCCAGCATTTT.

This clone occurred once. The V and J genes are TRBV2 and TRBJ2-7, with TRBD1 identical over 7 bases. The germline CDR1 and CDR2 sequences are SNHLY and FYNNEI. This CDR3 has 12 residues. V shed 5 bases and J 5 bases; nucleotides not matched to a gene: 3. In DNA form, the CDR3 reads TGTGCCAGCAGTTTACAGGGGAACGAGCAGTACGTC. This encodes CASSLQGNEQYV.

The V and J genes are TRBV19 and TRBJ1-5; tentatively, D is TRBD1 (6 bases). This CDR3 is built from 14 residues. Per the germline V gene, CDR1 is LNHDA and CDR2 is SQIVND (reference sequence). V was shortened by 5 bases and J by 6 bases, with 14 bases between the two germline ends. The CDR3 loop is CASSPLGGLQPQHF. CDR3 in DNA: TGTGCCAGTAGTCCCCTGGGGGGGCTTCAGCCCCAGCATTTT.

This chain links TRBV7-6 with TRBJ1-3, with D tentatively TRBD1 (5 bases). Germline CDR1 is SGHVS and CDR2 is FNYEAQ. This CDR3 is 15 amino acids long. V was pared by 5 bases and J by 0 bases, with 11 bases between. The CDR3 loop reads CASSQTENSGNTIYF. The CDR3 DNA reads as TGTGCCAGCAGCCAGACAGAGAACTCTGGAAACACCATATATTTT.

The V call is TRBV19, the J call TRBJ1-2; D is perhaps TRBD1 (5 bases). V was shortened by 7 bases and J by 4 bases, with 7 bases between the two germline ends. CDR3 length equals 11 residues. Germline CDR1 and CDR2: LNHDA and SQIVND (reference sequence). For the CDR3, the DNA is TGTGCCAGTAACACAGGCTATGGCTACACCTTC. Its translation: CASNTGYGYTF.

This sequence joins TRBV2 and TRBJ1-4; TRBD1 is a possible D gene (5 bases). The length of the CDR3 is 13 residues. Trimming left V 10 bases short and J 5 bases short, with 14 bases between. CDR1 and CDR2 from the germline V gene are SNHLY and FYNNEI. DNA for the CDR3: TGTGCCACGCGACGGGACTTGAATGAAAAACTGTTTTTT. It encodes CATRRDLNEKLFF.

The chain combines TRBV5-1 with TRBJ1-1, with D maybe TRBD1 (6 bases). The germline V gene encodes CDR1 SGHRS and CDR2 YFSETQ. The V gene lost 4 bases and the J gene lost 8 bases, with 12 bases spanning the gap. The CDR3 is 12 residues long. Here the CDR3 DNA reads TGCGCCAGCAGCCCTTCCGGACAGGAAGCTTTCTTT. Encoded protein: CASSPSGQEAFF.

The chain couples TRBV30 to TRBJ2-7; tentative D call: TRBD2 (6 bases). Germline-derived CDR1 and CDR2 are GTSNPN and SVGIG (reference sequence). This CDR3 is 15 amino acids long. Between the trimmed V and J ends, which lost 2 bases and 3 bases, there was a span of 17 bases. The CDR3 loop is CAWSTTGTGGYEQYF. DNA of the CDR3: TGTGCCTGGAGTACCACCGGGACTGGAGGCTACGAGCAGTACTTC.

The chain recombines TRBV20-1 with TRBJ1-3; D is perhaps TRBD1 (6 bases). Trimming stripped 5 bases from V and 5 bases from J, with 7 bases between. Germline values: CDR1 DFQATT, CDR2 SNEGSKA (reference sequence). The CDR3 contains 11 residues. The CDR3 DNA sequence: TGCAGTGCTCGGGACAGAAACACCATATATTTT. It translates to CSARDRNTIYF.

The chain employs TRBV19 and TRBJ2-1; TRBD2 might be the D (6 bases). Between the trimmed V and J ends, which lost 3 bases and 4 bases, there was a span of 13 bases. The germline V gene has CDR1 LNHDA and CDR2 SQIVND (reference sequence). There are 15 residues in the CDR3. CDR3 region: CASSISGDPYNEQFF. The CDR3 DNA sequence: TGTGCCAGTAGTATTAGCGGAGATCCTTACAATGAGCAGTTCTTC.

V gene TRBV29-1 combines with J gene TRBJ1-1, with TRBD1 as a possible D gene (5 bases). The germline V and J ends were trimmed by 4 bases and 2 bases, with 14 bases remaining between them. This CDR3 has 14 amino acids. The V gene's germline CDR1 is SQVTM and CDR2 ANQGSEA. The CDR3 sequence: CSVGRGGSNTEAFF. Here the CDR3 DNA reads TGCAGCGTTGGTCGGGGGGGTTCTAACACTGAAGCTTTCTTT.

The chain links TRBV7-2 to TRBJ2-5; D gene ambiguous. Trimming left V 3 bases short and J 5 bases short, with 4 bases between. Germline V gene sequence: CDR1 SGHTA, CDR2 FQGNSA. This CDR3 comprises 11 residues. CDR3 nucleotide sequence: TGTGCCAGCAGCTTCTCGGAGACCCAGTACTTC. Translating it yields CASSFSETQYF.

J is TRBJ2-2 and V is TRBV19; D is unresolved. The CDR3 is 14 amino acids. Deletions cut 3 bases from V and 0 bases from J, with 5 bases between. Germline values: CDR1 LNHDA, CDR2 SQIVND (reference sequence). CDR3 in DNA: TGTGCCAGTAGTATCCGGTCGAACACCGGGGAGCTGTTTTTT. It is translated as CASSIRSNTGELFF. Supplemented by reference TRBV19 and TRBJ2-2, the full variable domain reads DGGITQSPKYLFRKEGQNVTLSCEQNLNHDAMYWYRQDPGQGLRLIYYSQIVNDFQKGDIAEGYSVSREKKESFPLTVTSAQKNPTAFYLCASSIRSNTGELFFGEGSRLTVL.

Here the CDR3 reads CASSEGGQANEKLFF. The CDR3 DNA reads TGTGCCAGCAGTGAAGGGGGGCAAGCTAATGAAAAACTGTTTTTT. V and J are TRBV2 and TRBJ1-4; a possible D gene is TRBD1 (6 bases). Germline V lookup: CDR1 SNHLY, CDR2 FYNNEI. Trimming took 1 base from V and 3 from J, leaving 9 bases between them. The CDR3 consists of 15 residues.

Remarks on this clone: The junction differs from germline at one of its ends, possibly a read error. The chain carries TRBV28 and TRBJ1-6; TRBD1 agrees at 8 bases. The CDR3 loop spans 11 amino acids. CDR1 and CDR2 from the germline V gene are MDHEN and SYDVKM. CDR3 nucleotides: TGTGCCAGCAGCCAAGGACAGGGCTCGCTTTTT. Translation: CASSQGQGSLF. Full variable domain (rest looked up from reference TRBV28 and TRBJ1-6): DVKVTQSSRYLVKRTGEKVFLECVQDMDHENMFWYRQDPGLGLRLIYFSYDVKMKEKGDIPEGYSVSREKKERFSLILESASTNQTSMYLCASSQGQGSLFGNGTRLTVT.

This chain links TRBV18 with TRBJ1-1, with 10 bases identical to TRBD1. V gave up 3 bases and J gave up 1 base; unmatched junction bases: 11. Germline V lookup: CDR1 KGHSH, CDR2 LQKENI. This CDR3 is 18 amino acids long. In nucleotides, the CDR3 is TGTGCCAGCTCACCGGTGCGGACAGGGGGTAGGAAGAACACTGAAGCTTTCTTT. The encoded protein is CASSPVRTGGRKNTEAFF.

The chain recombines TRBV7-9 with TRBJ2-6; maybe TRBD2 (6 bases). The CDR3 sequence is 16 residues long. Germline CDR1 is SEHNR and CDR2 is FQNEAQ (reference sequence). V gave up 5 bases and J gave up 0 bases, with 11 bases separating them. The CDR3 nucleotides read TGTGCCAGCAGCGGGGACGGGAGCTCTGGGGCCAACGTCCTGACTTTC. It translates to CASSGDGSSGANVLTF.